This is a list of T cell receptor beta chains from one sample in a study of blood T cell repertoires in COVID-19. Generated by immunoSEQ multiplex PCR, the TCRdb table keeps only in-frame clones and is missing some. The sample carries 250,000 to 300,000 clones, around 89% recorded once. Input material: PBMCs or T cells enriched from blood (not recorded which). These receptors were collected from a woman between 55 and 75 years old in a cohort exposed to, infected with or recovered from COVID-19 (not recorded which). Each CDR3 is given with its conserved first and last residue. The D gene is left open where the match is weak. Clone sizes are given selectively: once, few, many, or a class where the clone is expanded.

len: 15
v_gene: TRBV3-1/TRBV3-2
j_gene: TRBJ2-1
abundance: .
d_gene: TRBD1
CDR3aa: CASSSGTGRYNEQFF
CDR3nt: TGTGCCAGCAGTTCCGGGACAGGGAGGTACAATGAGCAGTTCTTC

len: 14
v_gene: TRBV7-9
j_gene: TRBJ1-1
abundance: .
d_gene: .
CDR3aa: CASSRDTGNTEAFF
CDR3nt: TGTGCCAGCAGCCGCGATACAGGGAACACTGAAGCTTTCTTT

len: 17
v_gene: TRBV7-9
j_gene: TRBJ1-4
abundance: .
d_gene: .
CDR3aa: CASSPRPSGGDNEKLFF
CDR3nt: TGTGCCAGCAGCCCCCGACCCTCGGGGGGCGATAATGAAAAACTGTTTTTT

len: 13
v_gene: TRBV10-1
j_gene: TRBJ1-1
abundance: .
d_gene: .
CDR3aa: CASSERGVTEAFF
CDR3nt: TGCGCCAGCAGTGAGCGGGGGGTCACTGAAGCTTTCTTT

len: 14
v_gene: TRBV5-6
j_gene: TRBJ1-4
abundance: .
d_gene: .
CDR3aa: CASSFPQSNEKLFF
CDR3nt: TGTGCCAGCAGCTTTCCCCAGTCTAATGAAAAACTGTTTTTT

len: 17
v_gene: TRBV5-1
j_gene: TRBJ2-2
abundance: .
d_gene: TRBD1
CDR3aa: CASRQFLGGSGTGELFF
CDR3nt: TGCGCCAGCCGGCAATTCCTAGGGGGCTCTGGGACCGGGGAGCTGTTTTTT

len: 14
v_gene: TRBV5-1
j_gene: TRBJ2-2
abundance: .
d_gene: TRBD2
CDR3aa: CASRLAANTGELFF
CDR3nt: TGCGCCAGTCGGCTAGCGGCGAACACCGGGGAGCTGTTTTTT

len: 15
v_gene: TRBV7-2
j_gene: TRBJ2-1
abundance: .
d_gene: .
CDR3aa: CASSSRLETYNEQFF
CDR3nt: TGTGCCAGCAGCTCTCGACTAGAGACCTACAATGAGCAGTTCTTC

len: 14
v_gene: TRBV7-3
j_gene: TRBJ1-1
abundance: .
d_gene: .
CDR3aa: CASSLNGVNTEAFF
CDR3nt: TGTGCCAGCAGCTTAAACGGAGTCAACACTGAAGCTTTCTTT

len: 14
v_gene: TRBV28
j_gene: TRBJ1-5
abundance: .
d_gene: .
CDR3aa: CASSQEFMAKPQHF
CDR3nt: TGTGCCAGCAGCCAGGAATTCATGGCAAAGCCCCAGCATTTT

len: 15
v_gene: TRBV24-1
j_gene: TRBJ2-3
abundance: .
d_gene: TRBD1
CDR3aa: CATSERDRRTDTQYF
CDR3nt: TGTGCCACCAGTGAAAGGGACAGGCGCACAGATACGCAGTATTTT

len: 15
v_gene: TRBV7-9
j_gene: TRBJ2-2
abundance: .
d_gene: TRBD2
CDR3aa: CASSWTSGYTGELFF
CDR3nt: TGTGCCAGCAGCTGGACTAGCGGATACACCGGGGAGCTGTTTTTT

len: 16
v_gene: TRBV11-2
j_gene: TRBJ1-2
abundance: .
d_gene: TRBD1
CDR3aa: CASSLGTGTTNYGYTF
CDR3nt: TGTGCCAGCAGCCTCGGGACAGGGACAACTAACTATGGCTACACCTTC

len: 17
v_gene: TRBV28
j_gene: TRBJ2-1
abundance: .
d_gene: TRBD2
CDR3aa: CASSFRGLAGQLNEQFF
CDR3nt: TGTGCCAGCAGTTTTCGGGGACTAGCGGGTCAACTCAATGAGCAGTTCTTC

len: 19
v_gene: TRBV12-2
j_gene: TRBJ1-4
abundance: .
d_gene: .
CDR3aa: CASRLAFPGIRGPNEKLFF
CDR3nt: TGTGCAAGTCGCTTAGCATTTCCGGGAATCAGGGGTCCTAATGAAAAACTGTTTTTT

len: 13
v_gene: TRBV7-6
j_gene: TRBJ2-7
abundance: few
d_gene: .
CDR3aa: CASSSRLLGEQYF
CDR3nt: TGTGCCAGCAGCTCCCGCCTCCTAGGCGAGCAGTACTTC

len: 18
v_gene: TRBV6-4
j_gene: TRBJ2-5
abundance: .
d_gene: TRBD1
CDR3aa: CASSENRDRPCKQETQYF
CDR3nt: TGTGCCAGCAGTGAAAACCGGGACAGGCCCTGCAAGCAAGAGACCCAGTACTTC